This T cell receptor (beta chain) was obtained from a study of T cell responses to AZD1222 COVID-19 vaccine. Overall study results and limits: Along spike, vaccine-associated CD4 TCRs were found throughout, with dominance at 160-218 and 743-854.

The germline CDR1 and CDR2 sequences are MNHNY and SVGAGI (reference sequence). The CDR3 totals 15 residues. Trimming left V 4 bases short and J 0 bases short, with 10 bases between. The table came from immunoSEQ multiplex PCR; TCRdb's copy has only in-frame clones and leaves some out. The table includes over 120,000 clones, 93% detected once. Note on this clone: Antigen unknown.

This clonotype was sampled from an adult in good health. This chain links TRBV6-6 with TRBJ1-3, with D possibly TRBD1 on 6 matching bases. Material: peripheral blood, obtained on day 0 of AZD1222 vaccination. The CDR3: CASSSDRSSGNTIYF. Written as DNA, the CDR3 is TGTGCCAGCAGTTCTGACAGGTCCTCTGGAAACACCATATATTTT.